The 7 T cell receptor beta chains below were found in one sample sequenced in a study of blood T cells in healthy people across ages. Then a second PCR, running roughly 7 to 11 cycles, was carried out with a sample-barcoded 5' primer and a J-beta primer mix. TCRdb redid the calling of the 5' RACE reads with MiXCR, one entry per CDR3 protein. The data contain about 830,000 distinct CDR3 sequences, roughly 60% of them seen just once; the ten biggest clones take up about 30%. The sample taken for sequencing was blood. The source of these receptors is a man aged 25 to 40 in good health.

This sequence joins TRBV7-2 and TRBJ2-5, with D possibly TRBD2 on 5 matching bases. The CDR3 totals 15 residues. Per germline, CDR1 SGHTA and CDR2 FQGNSA. V was clipped by 5 bases and J by 5 bases, with 18 bases between them. This CDR3 reads CASSKNDYSKETQYF. The CDR3 nucleotides are TGTGCCAGCAGCAAAAACGACTACAGCAAGGAGACCCAGTACTTC.

The genes are TRBV7-6 and TRBJ2-1; TRBD1 aligns across 7 bases. V lost 5 bases to trimming and J lost 9 bases; unmatched junction nucleotides: 16. The CDR3 runs 16 residues. The germline CDR1 and CDR2 sequences are SGHVS and FNYEAQ. The CDR3 sequence is CASSRGQLVDGVEQFF. The CDR3 coding sequence is TGTGCCAGCAGCCGGGGACAGTTGGTCGACGGGGTTGAGCAGTTCTTC.

This chain links TRBV4-2 with TRBJ2-4; 8 positions agree with TRBD1. Germline values: CDR1 LGHNA, CDR2 YNFKEQ. The ends lost 3 bases at V and 2 bases at J; junction bases unmatched: 18. The CDR3 is made up of 20 amino acids. The CDR3 loop is CASSQLTDREGGNPKNIQYF. The CDR3 DNA reads as TGTGCCAGCAGCCAGCTCACGGACAGGGAAGGGGGAAACCCCAAAAACATTCAGTACTTC.

In its sample, this clonotype was seen a few times. The chain links TRBV6-4 to TRBJ2-1; D possibly corresponds to TRBD2 (5 bases). This CDR3 has 15 amino acids. Deletions cut 6 bases from V and 0 bases from J, with 12 bases between. Germline values: CDR1 MRHNA, CDR2 SNTAGT. CDR3 DNA sequence: TGTGCCAGCAGCCTAGAGCGGAGCTCCTACAATGAGCAGTTCTTC. Protein sequence: CASSLERSSYNEQFF.

This clonotype was counted a few times. This chain joins TRBV27 and TRBJ1-5; D might be TRBD1 (5 bases). Germline V gene sequence: CDR1 MNHEY, CDR2 SMNVEV (reference sequence). V was trimmed by 3 bases and J by 5 bases, leaving 8 bases between them. CDR3 length: 13 residues. CDR3 region: CASSFREDQPQHF. The CDR3 nucleotides are TGTGCCAGCAGTTTCAGGGAGGATCAGCCCCAGCATTTT.

V usage is TRBV28 and J usage is TRBJ2-1; D may match TRBD1 or TRBD2 (6 bases each). Trimming shortened V by 6 bases and J by 4 bases, and 22 bases separated the two germline ends. CDR3 length: 17 amino acids. CDR1 is MDHEN, CDR2 SYDVKM, per germline. The CDR3 here is CASRGGSTGNVYNEQFF. The CDR3 DNA reads as TGTGCCAGCAGAGGGGGGTCGACAGGAAACGTTTACAATGAGCAGTTCTTC. Together with reference TRBV28 and TRBJ2-1, the CDR3 gives the full variable domain: DVKVTQSSRYLVKRTGEKVFLECVQDMDHENMFWYRQDPGLGLRLIYFSYDVKMKEKGDIPEGYSVSREKKERFSLILESASTNQTSMYLCASRGGSTGNVYNEQFFGPGTRLTVL.

The rearrangement uses TRBV29-1 and TRBJ2-1, with TRBD2 matching 7 bases. Germline CDR1 reads SQVTM; CDR2 reads ANQGSEA. The CDR3 extends over 14 amino acids. Unmatched junction bases numbered 8, after V lost 3 bases and J lost 6 bases. The CDR3 nucleotides are TGCAGCGTTGACAGAGCGGGGCAGGGCAATGAGCAGTTCTTC. It codes for CSVDRAGQGNEQFF.